Given below is one T cell receptor (beta chain) in context. Its target is unknown. Sequenced by immunoSEQ multiplex PCR; TCRdb stores in-frame clones only, minus some. This sample carries over a million clones, around 78% of them seen once, and the ten largest clones take more than 0.5%. This entry is derived from a study of shared clonotypes between healthy human individuals. This CDR3 comprises 21 residues. Trimming removed 0 bases from V and 1 base from J; junction bases left unmatched: 16. CDR1 ENHRY and CDR2 SYGVKD come from the germline V gene. Findings and limits, study-wide: What limited the represented genetic and exposure-history diversity was the small number of donors. It was only blood that was sampled, and tissue repertoires likely differ.

The sample taken for sequencing was memory CD4+ T cells from PBMCs. Documented subset: CD45RA-negative fraction. This chain connects TRBV10-3 to TRBJ2-4, with TRBD2 matching 9 bases. This clonotype was sampled from a man between 18 and 29 years old in good health. Some clones in this sample may be carry-over from other donors' samples. The CDR3 region is CAISESLSRTSVMGAKNIQYF. CDR3 coding DNA: TGTGCCATCAGTGAGTCTTTATCTAGGACTAGCGTAATGGGGGCCAAAAACATTCAGTACTTC.